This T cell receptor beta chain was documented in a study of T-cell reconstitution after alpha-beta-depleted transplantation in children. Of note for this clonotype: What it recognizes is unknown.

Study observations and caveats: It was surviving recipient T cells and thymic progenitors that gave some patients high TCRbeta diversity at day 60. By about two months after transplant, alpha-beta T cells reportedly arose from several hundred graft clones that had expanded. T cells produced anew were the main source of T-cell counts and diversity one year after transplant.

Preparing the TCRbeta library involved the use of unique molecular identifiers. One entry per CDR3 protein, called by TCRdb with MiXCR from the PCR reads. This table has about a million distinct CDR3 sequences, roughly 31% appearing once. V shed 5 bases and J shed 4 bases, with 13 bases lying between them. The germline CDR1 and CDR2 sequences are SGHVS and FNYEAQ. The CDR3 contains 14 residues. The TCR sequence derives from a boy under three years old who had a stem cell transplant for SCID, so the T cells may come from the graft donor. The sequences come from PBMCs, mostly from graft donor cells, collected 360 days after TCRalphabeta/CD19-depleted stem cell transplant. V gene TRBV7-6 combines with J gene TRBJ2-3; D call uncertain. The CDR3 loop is CASSPPSRADTQYF. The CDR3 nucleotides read TGTGCCAGCAGCCCCCCCAGTAGAGCAGATACGCAGTATTTT.